The rows below give T cell receptor beta chains drawn from one sample of a study of blood T cell repertoires in COVID-19. The repertoire was sequenced with immunoSEQ multiplex PCR; TCRdb's copy has only in-frame clones and lacks some. This table has some 200,000 clones, nearly 80% appearing once. The sample taken for sequencing was peripheral blood. These receptors originate from a woman in her seventies with acute or convalescent COVID-19. Each CDR3 is given without its conserved first and last residue. The order of the fields is clone size, J gene, V gene, CDR3 protein. Only part of the rows carry a size: once, few, many, or a class if the clone is expanded.

clone_size: once; j_call: TRBJ1-5; v_call: TRBV5-1; cdr3_aa: ASSLDGSPNQPQH
clone_size: -; j_call: TRBJ1-1; v_call: TRBV9; cdr3_aa: ASSPRQGSHTEAF
clone_size: -; j_call: TRBJ2-7; v_call: TRBV5-6; cdr3_aa: ASSLDRGDEQY
clone_size: once; j_call: TRBJ2-7; v_call: TRBV5-6; cdr3_aa: ASSLGPGQGYEQY
clone_size: few; j_call: TRBJ1-1; v_call: TRBV30; cdr3_aa: AWSQGGGYTEAF
clone_size: -; j_call: TRBJ2-5; v_call: TRBV29-1; cdr3_aa: SVADSQETQY
clone_size: -; j_call: TRBJ1-5; v_call: TRBV29-1; cdr3_aa: SVADRFNQPQH
clone_size: few; j_call: TRBJ2-1; v_call: TRBV7-9; cdr3_aa: ASSLRDRAWTEYNEQF
clone_size: -; j_call: TRBJ2-1; v_call: TRBV15; cdr3_aa: ATSWRLGTEQF
clone_size: once; j_call: TRBJ2-7; v_call: TRBV25-1; cdr3_aa: ASTTAGGDYEQY
clone_size: -; j_call: TRBJ1-5; v_call: TRBV6-5; cdr3_aa: ASSINTGIQPQH
clone_size: -; j_call: TRBJ1-2; v_call: TRBV7-9; cdr3_aa: ASSFAGAYGYT
clone_size: -; j_call: TRBJ1-6; v_call: TRBV5-4; cdr3_aa: ASSLDGGNPNNSPLH
clone_size: -; j_call: TRBJ2-5; v_call: TRBV27; cdr3_aa: ASSFRQRETQY
clone_size: -; j_call: TRBJ2-7; v_call: TRBV18; cdr3_aa: ASSPQERADYEQY
clone_size: -; j_call: TRBJ1-3; v_call: TRBV19; cdr3_aa: ASSIKELSGNTIY
clone_size: few; j_call: TRBJ2-1; v_call: TRBV5-1; cdr3_aa: ASSSTGTSVYNEQF
clone_size: -; j_call: TRBJ2-1; v_call: TRBV5-1; cdr3_aa: ASSLFPDRSINEQF
clone_size: -; j_call: TRBJ2-2; v_call: TRBV5-1; cdr3_aa: ASSLQGSTGELF
clone_size: many; j_call: TRBJ2-5; v_call: TRBV27; cdr3_aa: ASTGRDGRGETQY
clone_size: many; j_call: TRBJ1-1; v_call: TRBV11-2; cdr3_aa: ASSFGQGYTEAF
clone_size: -; j_call: TRBJ2-1; v_call: TRBV5-1; cdr3_aa: ASSLGQRSNEQF
clone_size: -; j_call: TRBJ2-2; v_call: TRBV24-1; cdr3_aa: ATSKSQTDLLGELF
clone_size: few; j_call: TRBJ1-5; v_call: TRBV6-6; cdr3_aa: ASSRGDQPQH
clone_size: once; j_call: TRBJ1-2; v_call: TRBV2; cdr3_aa: ASTLQGRHGYT
clone_size: few; j_call: TRBJ1-6; v_call: TRBV12-3/TRBV12-4; cdr3_aa: ASSSGPGTPLH
clone_size: -; j_call: TRBJ1-1; v_call: TRBV30; cdr3_aa: AWSVDRGPTEAF
clone_size: few; j_call: TRBJ1-1; v_call: TRBV27; cdr3_aa: ASKTGRTEAF
clone_size: -; j_call: TRBJ2-1; v_call: TRBV6-6; cdr3_aa: ASSGTSGKGYNEQF
clone_size: once; j_call: TRBJ2-5; v_call: TRBV2; cdr3_aa: ASSEATDQETQY
clone_size: -; j_call: TRBJ2-1; v_call: TRBV6-5; cdr3_aa: ASTTRASYNEQF
clone_size: -; j_call: TRBJ2-1; v_call: TRBV2; cdr3_aa: ATQAGQPYNEQF
clone_size: -; j_call: TRBJ1-1; v_call: TRBV19; cdr3_aa: ASSIRGGPEAF
clone_size: -; j_call: TRBJ2-1; v_call: TRBV5-4; cdr3_aa: ASSPGGVSYNEQF
clone_size: few; j_call: TRBJ2-3; v_call: TRBV11-3; cdr3_aa: ASSLDSGLAGAADTQY
clone_size: -; j_call: TRBJ2-1; v_call: TRBV18; cdr3_aa: ASSPATSGAHEQF
clone_size: -; j_call: TRBJ2-2; v_call: TRBV18; cdr3_aa: ASSATRENTGELF
clone_size: -; j_call: TRBJ1-2; v_call: TRBV6-5; cdr3_aa: ASRGTARPHGYT
clone_size: -; j_call: TRBJ2-3; v_call: TRBV7-9; cdr3_aa: ASSLGTGSTDTQY